This TCR beta chain was sequenced for a study of cytomegalovirus exposure and HLA in healthy donors (TCRdb year 2017). Regarding the complete study: An earlier analysis of several hundred of the donors reported about 280 Gb of sequence data and 90 million to 120 million unique TCR beta sequences obtained from about 179 million T cells. Roughly 300 gigabases of sequencing data and 75 million to 85 million unique TCR sequences made up an early release that covered around 640 HLA-typed donors. Of the roughly 390 genotyped donors, approximately 80% were placed in the genetic ancestry cluster associated with self-reported Caucasian donors. The study was designed to test whether signatures of past pathogen exposure could be identified by cataloging public T cell receptors. Using immunosequencing, the study profiled T cell repertoires from 550 to 750 subjects and related those repertoires to cytomegalovirus serostatus. Along with the roughly 670-subject first cohort, a separate validation cohort of more than 90 different subjects was used. To predict cytomegalovirus infection status, the study combined high-throughput TCR immunosequencing, statistical association of individual TCRs with disease status, and machine learning. A later analysis re-examined previously published TCR beta repertoires from about 670 donors and added high-resolution HLA genotyping to investigate patterns of TCR occurrence. Rather than drawing on any new phenotypic data, the later analysis identified candidate immune exposures from TCR beta sequences and the way those sequences occurred across donors. In an earlier analysis of a few hundred of the donors, high-throughput TCR beta sequencing was used to judge whether each TCR beta V gene segment behaved as functional or pseudogenic. Alongside the repertoire data, information on donor age, sex, ethnicity and CMV serostatus was compiled. A later genetic analysis took genome-wide SNP genotypes for about three fifths of the roughly 670 donors and used that subset as a discovery cohort. All discovery cohort repertoires had been generated using a single sequencing platform. HLA typing covered class I and class II loci at four-digit resolution. Typing coverage varied by locus: roughly 620-640 donors for A, B, C, DRB1 and DQB1; roughly 510 for DQA1; around 570 for DPA1; about 450 for DPB1. Because of strong linkage in the cohort, a few DR-DQ haplotypes were treated as single units for association and clustering. Among 398 genotyped donors of the cohort, an average of roughly 230,000 unique TCR beta nucleotide sequences was sequenced per donor, of which roughly 17% were non-productive.

The cohort consisted of approximately 670 healthy bone marrow donors. At the time of sampling, all cohort members were nominally healthy, though unrecorded immune exposures were likely present. The donor tested CMV seropositive and was one of the 289 seropositive cohort members. A peripheral blood sample was provided by each donor, and peripheral blood mononuclear cells were used for TCR beta sequencing. The Qiagen DNeasy Blood Extraction Kit was used to extract genomic DNA from the blood cell samples. The full study reports these points: In vitro tests confirmed that a few of the cytomegalovirus-associated TCR beta chains recognize cytomegalovirus antigens. A further reported finding was that TCR beta sequences accurately predicted the HLA-A and HLA-B alleles for most subjects in the first cohort. Roughly 17 rarely observed V segments, including chromosome 9 orphons, were excluded from the earlier analysis of 550 to 700 of the donors because counts were too low. When HLA alleles, especially DR and DQ, strongly co-occurred, attributing TCR associations to individual alleles was difficult. A total of roughly 160 TCR beta chains were listed by the study as associated with cytomegalovirus. The only immune exposure information available for the cohort was CMV serostatus. Several of the top co-occurrence clusters appeared to be linked to parvovirus B19, influenza, CMV and Epstein-Barr virus, according to a later analysis. Cytomegalovirus status was reported to be diagnosed by the classifier with high specificity and sensitivity in both the original and validation cohorts. Most TCR sequences were observed very rarely across donors, whereas some public TCRs were present in many individuals. Some IMGT-functional V segments, including TRBV6-2 and TRBV6-3, could not be told apart with the 87-base-pair reads, so those segments were excluded. Compared with equally common non-associated chains, HLA-associated TCR beta chains in a later analysis were more clonally expanded and had lower generation probabilities. Presence/absence analyses assumed roughly uniform sequencing depth across donors, an assumption that may not hold. In a later analysis, most CMV-associated TCR beta chains were found to appear HLA-restricted, with HLA associations seemingly driven largely by CMV exposure. A cluster of highly shared sequence variants was judged likely to be a technical artifact of the sequencing pipeline. V-gene and J-gene trimming of TCR beta chains was associated with a missense DCLRE1C variant in a later genetic analysis, and the association was replicated in an independent cohort. A later analysis associated around 16,000 TCR beta sequences with specific HLA alleles at a false discovery rate of 0.05. In an earlier analysis of around 600 of the donors, most TCR beta V segments were observed in productive rearrangements about 87% or about 30% of the time, broadly matching IMGT annotations. Because some donors lacked HLA typing at each locus, the association tests relied only on the typed subset. Only TCR beta chains were sequenced in this cohort, and the absence of alpha or paired-chain data limited detectable features. According to a later genetic analysis, donors in an Asian-associated ancestry cluster had fewer N-insertions in productive TCRs than the approximately 630-donor mean. In a later analysis, TCR association rates were found to vary across HLA loci, with the most associated TCRs seen for DRB1 alleles and the fewest for HLA-C alleles. Correlated functional status among segregating V segments might reflect linkage disequilibrium, but an unknown experimental factor could not be ruled out. It was suggested by the authors that the approach could potentially be generalized to other disease states and immunological phenotypes.

Remarks on this clone: The target of this receptor is not known. Base qualities are missing; no much larger clone stands one base away. The sample has other DNA sequences that encode this CDR3 too.

Libraries were made using the immunoSEQ multiplex PCR assay. The multiplex PCR relied on a mix of 60 forward primers for TCR Vbeta segments and 13 reverse primers for TCR Jbeta segments. The CDR3 region of rearranged TCR beta genes was amplified from genomic DNA by a multiplex PCR assay. On the Illumina HiSeq System, the amplified TCR beta libraries were sequenced as 87-base-pair reads. As for the original processing: Across the 600 to 700 repertoires, a later analysis counted tens of millions of unique TCR beta chains, 9.5 million to 13 million of which were shared by at least two donors. To remove PCR and sequencing errors, raw reads were error-corrected and collapsed into unique sequences using a nearest-neighbor algorithm that merged closely related sequences. To assign V, D and J gene segments, CDR3 sequences were aligned to IMGT reference sequences. For a sequence to be retained, a match of at least six nucleotides to both a V gene segment and a J gene segment was required. Rearrangements were called productive when the CDR3 lacked stop codons and stayed in frame with V and J; all others were non-productive. Following IMGT convention, CDR3 was defined as the stretch from the second conserved V-encoded cysteine to the conserved J-encoded phenylalanine. In an earlier analysis of approximately 590 of the donors, sequences lacking an unambiguous match to a single V gene segment were excluded. An earlier analysis of a few hundred of the donors classified V segments as functional when productive rearrangements were above 56.7% and as segregating when the standard deviation between donors was above 5%. A statistical classification framework was developed to diagnose cytomegalovirus status using the catalog of TCR beta chain sequences. A later analysis assigned V and J genes by comparing TCR nucleotide sequences with IMGT/GENE-DB human TR gene sequences. The TCRdist pipeline was used in a later analysis to assign CDR3 sequences and most-parsimonious VDJ recombination scenarios. In a later analysis, each TCR beta chain was defined by its CDR3 amino acid sequence together with its V-gene family, and reads lacking a unique V-gene family were excluded. In a later analysis, several hundred highly shared, low-generation-probability nucleotide sequences were removed to address suspected cross-contamination and a sequencing artifact. For each public chain, a later analysis derived a clonal expansion index from normalized ranks of inferred template counts within each repertoire. In a later analysis, generation probabilities were computed with a VDJ recombination model fitted to out-of-frame rearrangements, and the resulting probabilities were checked against IGoR. Hypergeometric tests were used in a later analysis to score TCR-TCR, TCR-HLA and TCR-CMV co-occurrence, with a repertoire-size bias correction applied to the TCR pairs. To estimate false discovery rates, a later analysis permuted the HLA or CMV assignments 20 times. In a later analysis, co-occurring TCRs were grouped with DBSCAN, and TCRdist sequence similarity was added when clustering was performed within HLA-allele-positive subsets. Repertoires with fewer than 30,000 or more than 120,000 public chains were left out of co-occurrence clustering, as were about five repertoires with anomalous nucleotide sharing. TCRdb retrieved this table from immuneACCESS and kept in-frame rearrangements only. Not all clones are present; in checked studies, unresolved V genes account for under half, and no reason is known for the remainder. V, J and clone size reflect that table, while D and trimming were determined from the DNA. In this sample the table shows under 200,000 clones, around 80% of which occur a single time. The ten largest clonotypes hold 1% of the sample.

Taken from the germline V gene (reference sequence), the CDR1 and CDR2 loops are SGHNT and YYREEE. The germline V and J ends show losses of 4 bases and 7 bases respectively, and no gene match explains 4 bases of the junction. From cysteine to phenylalanine, the CDR3 is 12 amino acids long. Only the CDR3 portion is preserved as DNA: 36 bases, with reading frame beginning at the first base. Sequenced material: PBMCs. In this chain, TRBV5-4 is recombined with TRBJ1-2, with 7 bases matching TRBD1. This sequence was found in a woman aged 45-59 years in good health and CMV-seropositive. The CDR3 has the sequence CASSLDRAGYTF. The DNA is as follows: TGTGCCAGCAGCCTTGACAGGGCTGGCTACACCTTC. Joined to the reference TRBV5-4 and TRBJ1-2 proteins, this CDR3 gives the full variable domain: ETGVTQSPTHLIKTRGQQVTLRCSSQSGHNTVSWYQQALGQGPQFIFQYYREEENGRGNFPPRFSGLQFPNYSSELNVNALELDDSALYLCASSLDRAGYTFGSGTRLTVV.